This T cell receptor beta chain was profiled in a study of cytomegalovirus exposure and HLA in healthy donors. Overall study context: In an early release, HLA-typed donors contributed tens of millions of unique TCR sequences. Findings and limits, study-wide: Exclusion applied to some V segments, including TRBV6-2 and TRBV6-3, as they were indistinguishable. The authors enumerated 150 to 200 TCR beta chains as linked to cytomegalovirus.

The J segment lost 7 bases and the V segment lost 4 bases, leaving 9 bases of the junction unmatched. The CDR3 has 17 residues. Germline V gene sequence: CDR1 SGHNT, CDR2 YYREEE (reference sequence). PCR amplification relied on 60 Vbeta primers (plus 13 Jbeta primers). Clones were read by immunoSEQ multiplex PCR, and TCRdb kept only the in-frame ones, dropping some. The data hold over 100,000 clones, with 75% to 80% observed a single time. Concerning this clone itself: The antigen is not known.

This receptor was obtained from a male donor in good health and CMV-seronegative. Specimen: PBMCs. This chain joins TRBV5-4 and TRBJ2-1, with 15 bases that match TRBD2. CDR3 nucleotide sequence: TGTGCCAGCAGCCTCCTTATCGGGACTAGCGGGGGGAATGAGCAGTTCTTC. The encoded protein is CASSLLIGTSGGNEQFF.